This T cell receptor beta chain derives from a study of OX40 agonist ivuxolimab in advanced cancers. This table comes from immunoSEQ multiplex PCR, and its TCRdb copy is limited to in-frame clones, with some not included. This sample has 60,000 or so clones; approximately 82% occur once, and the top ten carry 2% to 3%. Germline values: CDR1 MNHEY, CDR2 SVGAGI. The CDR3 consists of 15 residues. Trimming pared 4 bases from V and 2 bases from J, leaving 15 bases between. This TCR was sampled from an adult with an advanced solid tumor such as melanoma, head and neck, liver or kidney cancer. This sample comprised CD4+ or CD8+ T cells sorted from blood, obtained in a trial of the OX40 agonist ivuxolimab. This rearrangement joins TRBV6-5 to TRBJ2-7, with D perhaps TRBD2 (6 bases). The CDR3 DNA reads TGTGCCAGCAGTTCCGGACGGGGACTCCCCTACGAGCAGTACTTC. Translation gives CASSSGRGLPYEQYF.